The present TCR beta chain was sequenced within a study of blood T cell repertoires in COVID-19. Study information: There were acute and convalescent COVID-19 samples, and they came from the United States, Italy and Spain. Sample material is recorded as cDNA or gDNA derived from T cells, B-cell-depleted T cells, or PBMCs.

J lost 3 bases, V lost 3 bases, and 9 bases had no gene match. CDR1 and CDR2 (germline): SGHTA, FQGTGA. CDR3 length: 18 amino acids. Methods used by the authors: Scientists estimated how many nucleated cells there were by amplifying reference gene primers. Assay used: immunoSEQ multiplex PCR; TCRdb lists only in-frame clones, some missing. The V and J calls and clone size were taken over from that table, and D and trimming were inferred from the DNA. Of around 300,000 clones in the sample, just over 85% are singletons; the top ten hold around 2.9%. The receptor was derived from a woman in her twenties or thirties with active or convalescent COVID-19. Input material: peripheral blood. This sequence joins TRBV7-3 and TRBJ2-3, with TRBD2 identical over 13 bases. CDR3 coding DNA: TGTGCCAGCAGCTTGACTAGCGGGGGGCTACCTCCAACAGATACGCAGTATTTT. It encodes CASSLTSGGLPPTDTQYF. The full variable domain, with the rest looked up from reference TRBV7-3 and TRBJ2-3, is GAGVSQTPSNKVTEKGKYVELRCDPISGHTALYWYRQSLGQGPEFLIYFQGTGAADDSGLPNDRFFAVRPEGSVSTLKIQRTERGDSAVYLCASSLTSGGLPPTDTQYFGPGTRLTVL.